The 30 T cell receptor beta chains given below trace back to one sample, sequenced in a study of technical replicates of blood from four donors. The data were produced by immunoSEQ multiplex PCR, yet TCRdb's version contains in-frame clones alone and is incomplete. The sample yields more than 90,000 clones, roughly 96% seen once. Sequencing was carried out using T cells isolated from PBMCs. Receptors originate from a human donor in good health.

V gene TRBV2 combines with J gene TRBJ2-2, with D perhaps TRBD1 (6 bases). Germline loops: CDR1 SNHLY, CDR2 FYNNEI. There are 16 residues in the CDR3. The V end was cut by 6 bases, the J end by 2 bases, with 16 bases between. The DNA for the CDR3 is TGTGCCAGCAGAGATGGTACAGGGCCCAACACCGGGGAGCTGTTTTTT. Translating it yields CASRDGTGPNTGELFF.

The chain uses TRBV30 and TRBJ1-2, with a weak D call TRBD1 (5 bases). Germline V gives CDR1 GTSNPN, CDR2 SVGIG (reference sequence). V was clipped by 3 bases and J by 5 bases, with 16 bases between them. The CDR3 contains 14 residues. The DNA for the CDR3 is TGTGCCTGGAGACAGGACCCAGCTTTTTATGGCTACACCTTC. Its translation is CAWRQDPAFYGYTF.

The gene calls are TRBV11-2 and TRBJ2-1; maybe TRBD1 (6 bases). Germline V lookup: CDR1 SGHAT, CDR2 FQNNGV. V lost 5 bases and J lost 2, with 13 bases in between. The CDR3 has 15 residues. For the CDR3, the DNA is TGTGCCAGCAGCGCCAGGACAGTCGCCTACAATGAGCAGTTCTTC. Encoded protein: CASSARTVAYNEQFF.

This clone has more than one count but fewer than ten. The chain uses TRBV9 and TRBJ2-1, with 9 bases aligning to TRBD2. CDR1 and CDR2 (germline): SGDLS, YYNGEE. With 1 base clipped from V and 5 bases from J, the junction kept 10 bases outside the gene matches. The CDR3 loop spans 17 amino acids. In DNA, the CDR3 is TGTGCCAGCAGCGTAAGCGTTGGACTAGCGAACCACAATGAGCAGTTCTTC. Residues: CASSVSVGLANHNEQFF.

The V and J genes are TRBV5-1 and TRBJ2-1; TRBD2 agrees at 11 bases. The germline V gene has CDR1 SGHRS and CDR2 YFSETQ. The CDR3 sequence is 15 residues long. Trimming took 1 base from V and 8 from J; bases not matched to a gene: 5. This CDR3 reads CASSLTSGSFYEQFF. The CDR3 coding sequence is TGCGCCAGCAGCTTGACTAGCGGGAGTTTTTATGAGCAGTTCTTC.

V gene TRBV10-3 combines with J gene TRBJ2-5, with 7 nucleotides matching TRBD1. The V gene end was trimmed by 4 bases and the J gene end by 4 bases; junction bases not matched to a gene: 3. Germline lookup yields CDR1 ENHRY and CDR2 SYGVKD. The CDR3 spans 13 residues. The DNA for the CDR3 is TGTGCCATCAGTGGTGACAGGGCAGAGACCCAGTACTTC. Its translation is CAISGDRAETQYF.

The genes are TRBV19 and TRBJ2-1; D gene uncertain. The CDR3 runs to 12 residues. Germline CDR1 is LNHDA and CDR2 is SQIVND (reference sequence). V lost 4 bases to trimming and J lost 2 bases, with 3 bases between them. DNA for the CDR3: TGTGCCAGTAGTAGCGCCTACAATGAGCAGTTCTTC. Translating it yields CASSSAYNEQFF.

The chain combines TRBV28 with TRBJ1-1, with 8 bases matching TRBD1. Looked up from germline, CDR1 is MDHEN and CDR2 is SYDVKM. CDR3 length equals 14 residues. V lost 5 bases to trimming and J lost 3 bases; unmatched junction nucleotides: 5. The CDR3 loop reads CASSVDREDTEAFF. CDR3 nucleotides: TGTGCCAGCAGTGTGGACAGGGAGGACACTGAAGCTTTCTTT.

The chain couples TRBV28 to TRBJ2-7, with D hard to call. The CDR3 runs 11 residues. The germline CDR1 and CDR2 sequences are MDHEN and SYDVKM. With 4 bases removed from V and 11 bases from J, the gap between germline ends came to 12 bases. The CDR3 loop is CASSSPYAEYF. CDR3 DNA sequence: TGTGCCAGCAGTTCTCCCTACGCTGAGTACTTC.

The chain combines TRBV4-3 with TRBJ2-3, with 7 bases that match TRBD2. Germline trimming cut 0 bases from V and 6 bases from J; bases unmatched to any gene: 9. The CDR3 runs 16 residues. The germline CDR1 and CDR2 sequences are LGHNA and YSLEER. CDR3 nucleotide sequence: TGCGCCAGCAGCCAAGATGGTGGCGGGAGTGGGGATACGCAGTATTTT. Translating it yields CASSQDGGGSGDTQYF.

This chain connects TRBV5-1 to TRBJ2-3; no reliable D call. Germline lookup yields CDR1 SGHRS and CDR2 YFSETQ. Trimming stripped 1 base from V and 0 bases from J, with 3 bases between. The CDR3 is made up of 13 amino acids. CDR3 DNA: TGCGCCAGCAGCTTGCCTAGCACAGATACGCAGTATTTT. Protein: CASSLPSTDTQYF.

This rearrangement joins TRBV28 to TRBJ1-2; the match to TRBD1 covers 7 bases. This CDR3 contains 15 residues. Germline loops: CDR1 MDHEN, CDR2 SYDVKM. The J segment lost 5 bases and the V segment lost 3 bases, leaving 9 bases of the junction unmatched. The CDR3 DNA reads as TGTGCCAGCAGTTTTCCCGACAGGGAATTGTATGGCTACACCTTC. Translating gives CASSFPDRELYGYTF.

V usage is TRBV19 and J usage is TRBJ2-7, with 8 positions matching TRBD2. Germline trimming cut 7 bases from V and 4 bases from J; bases unmatched to any gene: 6. The CDR3 runs 13 residues. Germline V CDR1 and CDR2: LNHDA, SQIVND (reference sequence). The CDR3 nucleotides are TGTGCCAGTAAACGGGAGGGAAAATACGAGCAGTACTTC. This gives the protein CASKREGKYEQYF.

This sequence joins TRBV28 and TRBJ2-7; 8 bases map to TRBD1. Trimming took 8 bases from V and 2 from J; bases not matched to a gene: 11. Germline CDR1 and CDR2: MDHEN and SYDVKM. The CDR3 is 15 amino acids. CDR3 sequence: CASRRQGPSPYEQYF. The CDR3 DNA sequence: TGTGCCAGCCGTAGACAGGGGCCATCCCCCTACGAGCAGTACTTC.

The J gene is TRBJ1-5, the V gene TRBV21-1; the DNA was not used to check the table's D call, TRBD1. TRBV21-1 is a pseudogene locus. CDR3 length: 14 amino acids. The DNA for the CDR3 is TGTGCCAGCAGCAAATCACAGAGCAATCAGCCCCAGCATTTT. Protein product: CASSKSQSNQPQHF.

The V call is TRBV7-9, the J call TRBJ2-7; TRBD2 matches at 10 bases. CDR1 is SEHNR, CDR2 FQNEAQ, per germline (reference sequence). The CDR3 totals 18 residues. CDR3 sequence reads: CASGGAASGSPMFYEQYF. CDR3 bases: TGTGCGAGCGGTGGTGCGGCTAGCGGGAGTCCCATGTTTTACGAGCAGTACTTC.

The genes are TRBV7-9 and TRBJ1-3; 7 bases are a match to TRBD1. The V gene's germline CDR1 is SEHNR and CDR2 FQNEAQ (reference sequence). Trimming at V came to 3 bases and at J to 1 base, leaving 12 bases not matched to a gene. This CDR3 spans 18 amino acids. In nucleotides, the CDR3 is TGTGCCAGCAGCTTCCTGGGCCAGGGGGAAGGTTCTGGAAACACCATATATTTT. This sequence encodes CASSFLGQGEGSGNTIYF. Full variable domain (remainder filled in from reference TRBV7-9 and TRBJ1-3): DTGVSQNPRHKITKRGQNVTFRCDPISEHNRLYWYRQTLGQGPEFLTYFQNEAQLEKSRLLSDRFSAERPKGSFSTLEIQRTEQGDSAMYLCASSFLGQGEGSGNTIYFGEGSWLTVV.

V usage is TRBV30 and J usage is TRBJ1-2; 7 bases match TRBD1. The length of the CDR3 is 14 residues. Per germline, CDR1 GTSNPN and CDR2 SVGIG (reference sequence). The junction had 8 bases not matched to a gene; V was cut back by 5 bases and J by 2 bases. The CDR3 is CAWAQGVINYGYTF. CDR3 in DNA: TGTGCCTGGGCTCAGGGGGTTATAAACTATGGCTACACCTTC.

This chain joins TRBV4-3 and TRBJ2-1; unclear D gene. The CDR3 has 14 amino acids. V dropped 1 base and J dropped 8 bases, with 12 bases sitting between them. Per the germline V gene, CDR1 is LGHNA and CDR2 is YSLEER. In nucleotides, the CDR3 is TGCGCCAGCAGCCAAGTGAAACCAACGGATGAGCAGTTCTTC. Translated, it gives CASSQVKPTDEQFF.

This sequence joins TRBV7-2 and TRBJ2-5; 10 bases are a match to TRBD2. The length of the CDR3 is 16 residues. V shed 5 bases, J shed 0 bases, and the junction held 6 bases outside the gene matches. CDR1 and CDR2 from the germline V gene are SGHTA and FQGNSA. CDR3 in DNA: TGTGCCAGCAGCACACCGGGACTAGCGTACCAAGAGACCCAGTACTTC. Amino acid sequence: CASSTPGLAYQETQYF.

The chain combines TRBV5-1 with TRBJ2-3; TRBD2 agrees at 7 bases. CDR1 is SGHRS and CDR2 is YFSETQ in the germline V gene. Trimming at V came to 1 base and at J to 0 bases, leaving 5 bases not matched to a gene. The CDR3 extends over 16 amino acids. The CDR3 DNA reads TGCGCCAGCAGCTTGTCGGCGCGGGAGAGCACAGATACGCAGTATTTT. Protein sequence: CASSLSARESTDTQYF. Complete variable domain (other parts from reference TRBV5-1 and TRBJ2-3): KAGVTQTPRYLIKTRGQQVTLSCSPISGHRSVSWYQQTPGQGLQFLFEYFSETQRNKGNFPGRFSGRQFSNSRSEMNVSTLELGDSALYLCASSLSARESTDTQYFGPGTRLTVL.

The chain joins TRBV28 to TRBJ1-4, with 11 positions matching TRBD1. Germline V gene lookup returns CDR1 MDHEN and CDR2 SYDVKM. The CDR3 sequence is 15 residues long. Trimming took 6 bases from V and 8 from J; bases not matched to a gene: 8. CDR3 sequence reads: CASSSSGTGGEKLFF. DNA for the CDR3: TGTGCCAGCAGCTCCTCCGGGACAGGGGGAGAAAAACTGTTTTTT.

V is TRBV6-1 and J is TRBJ2-7; D possibly corresponds to TRBD2 (5 bases). The CDR3 consists of 14 residues. V lost 7 bases to trimming and J lost 0 bases, with 13 bases between them. Germline V gives CDR1 MNHNS, CDR2 SASEGT. CDR3 sequence reads: CASKDTGSSYEQYF. The CDR3 nucleotides are TGTGCCAGCAAGGATACGGGAAGCTCCTACGAGCAGTACTTC.

This sequence joins TRBV6-6 and TRBJ2-5; weak D call: TRBD2 (6 bases). There are 15 residues in the CDR3. Germline CDR1 reads MNHNY; CDR2 reads SVGAGI (reference sequence). Trimming took off 2 bases at V and 2 bases at J, with 12 bases between the two ends. DNA of the CDR3: TGTGCCAGCAGTTACAATCCGGGAGTACAAGAGACCCAGTACTTC. This translates into CASSYNPGVQETQYF.

This chain connects TRBV4-1 to TRBJ1-1, with D hard to call. The V gene's germline CDR1 is MGHRA and CDR2 YSYEKL. The V end was cut by 1 base, the J end by 1 base, with 7 bases between. The CDR3 contains 14 residues. The CDR3 reads CASSQVGENTEAFF. The DNA for the CDR3 is TGCGCCAGCAGCCAAGTAGGAGAGAACACTGAAGCTTTCTTT.

The table lists this clone with a count of one. CDR3 region: CASRSGQANTYEQYF. CDR3 in DNA: TGTGCCAGCAGGTCCGGACAGGCAAATACCTACGAGCAGTACTTC. The chain is built from TRBV28 and TRBJ2-7, with 7 bases lining up with TRBD1. Germline loops: CDR1 MDHEN, CDR2 SYDVKM. After removal of 6 bases from V and 2 bases from J, the junction contained 10 bases not matched to a gene. CDR3 length: 15 residues. Using reference TRBV28 and TRBJ2-7 for the parts outside the CDR3, the full variable domain is DVKVTQSSRYLVKRTGEKVFLECVQDMDHENMFWYRQDPGLGLRLIYFSYDVKMKEKGDIPEGYSVSREKKERFSLILESASTNQTSMYLCASRSGQANTYEQYFGPGTRLTVT.

V gene TRBV10-1 combines with J gene TRBJ2-1, with D perhaps matching TRBD2 (5 bases). The CDR3 is 15 residues long. Germline V gene data show CDR1 as WNHNN and CDR2 as SYGVQD (reference sequence). Trimming left V 4 bases short and J 6 bases short, with 16 bases between. The CDR3 sequence: CASSGGLTRGNEQFF. CDR3 coding DNA: TGCGCCAGCAGTGGAGGATTAACTCGGGGCAATGAGCAGTTCTTC.

The sample holds a few counts of this clone. The chain carries TRBV6-4 and TRBJ1-1; TRBD1 aligns across 8 bases. V gave up 8 bases and J gave up 6 bases; unmatched junction bases: 5. In germline, CDR1 is MRHNA, CDR2 SNTAGT. The CDR3 sequence is 12 residues long. DNA for the CDR3: TGTGCCAGCCCGGACAGGGAGGCTGAAGCTTTCTTT. Translated: CASPDREAEAFF.

The chain uses TRBV29-1 and TRBJ2-7; the match to TRBD1 covers 8 bases. V shed 5 bases and J 4 bases; nucleotides not matched to a gene: 7. The CDR3 consists of 13 residues. Germline values: CDR1 SQVTM, CDR2 ANQGSEA. CDR3 DNA: TGCAGCGTTTCCGGGACAGGACCTTACGAGCAGTACTTC. This gives the protein CSVSGTGPYEQYF.

The chain uses TRBV9 and TRBJ2-1; perhaps TRBD2 as D (5 bases). The V and J ends lost 4 bases and 2 bases respectively, with 10 bases between them. CDR1 and CDR2 from the germline V gene are SGDLS and YYNGEE. This CDR3 is built from 14 residues. CDR3 protein: CASSTNGAYNEQFF. The CDR3 DNA reads TGTGCCAGCAGCACAAACGGGGCCTACAATGAGCAGTTCTTC.